This TCR beta chain was sequenced during a study of regulatory T cells in long-lasting Graves disease (dated by TCRdb to about 2021). For the study in its entirety: Persistent Graves' disease meant more than 5 years of antithyroid drug treatment with TSH receptor autoantibodies that stayed positive. Peripheral blood TCR sequencing and RNA sequencing compared persistent Graves' disease patients with newly diagnosed Graves' disease patients. The study was conducted in China and was registered as a clinical trial. A total of approximately 35 samples underwent TCR sequencing: roughly 13 from persistent and around 20 from newly diagnosed Graves' disease patients. Antithyroid drugs had been taken for 8.5 to 11 years on average by persistent Graves' disease patients in the clinical cohort.

Summary of the overall study and its limitations: More public clonotypes were shared among persistent patients (under 3,000) than among newly diagnosed patients (approximately 1,000). Only the TCR beta chain was sequenced and analyzed. Persistent disease showed preferential use of TRBV28, TRBJ1-2 and TRBJ2-5, whereas newly diagnosed disease favored TRBV20-1 and TRBJ2-1. The authors acknowledged the small sample size as a limitation that may reduce accuracy. Because the primary lesion, thyroid tissue, could not be accessed, the study looked at peripheral blood alone. Persistent Graves' disease patients showed lower TCR Shannon entropy and fewer highly expanded clones than newly diagnosed patients, suggesting clonal expansion.

The library relied on multiplex PCR. The data were produced on an Illumina HiSeq 4000. TCR beta libraries were built with iRepertoire HTBI primers and Arm-PCR amplification of CDR3 regions. Before sequencing, the PCR products went through gel purification. Per the original workflow: Gene usage analysis of CDR3 amino acid clonotypes used the roughly 60 TRBV and more than 13 TRBJ segments found across samples. COPE and FqMerger were used to merge filtered high-quality paired reads into contigs. BLAST was used to align contigs to IMGT TRBV, TRBD and TRBJ reference genes, and CDR3 was defined according to IMGT. Clonotypes above 0.1% frequency were classified as highly expanded clones. Shannon entropy was used to measure repertoire diversity, and the Gini coefficient was used to measure V-J evenness. Clonotypes shared by more than one individual were considered public. TCRdb handled the public reads itself, with Q25 trimming in fastp and clone calling in MiXCR, and kept productive beta chains. Every CDR3 protein is listed once, alongside the most common genes and DNA of its rows. TCRdb, not the original authors, processed these V and J calls. This sample lists more than 350,000 distinct CDR3 sequences; around 20% were detected once. Jointly, the top ten make up 13% to 15% of the sample.

This sample's time point label indicates: persistent/refractory GD, antithyroid drugs over 5 years with positive TRAb. RNA was extracted from PBMCs in TRIzol for both TCR sequencing and RNA sequencing. The diagnosis of Graves' disease followed American Thyroid Association guidelines. Patients were recruited from an endocrinology department in Xi'an, China. From each patient, about 9.7 milliliters of peripheral blood was collected into an EDTA anticoagulant tube. Ficoll Paque Plus density gradient separation was used to isolate PBMCs, and no additional T cell sorting was done. An Agilent 2100 Bioanalyzer and agarose gel were used to check RNA quality, and a NanoDrop 2000 was used to measure RNA concentration. There are 15 amino acids in the CDR3, from cysteine to phenylalanine inclusive. Just the 45-base CDR3 DNA is kept, in frame starting at base 1. V loses 5 bases, J loses 0 bases, and the germline ends lie 12 bases apart. The germline V gene (reference sequence) gives CDR1 as SGHAT and CDR2 as FQDESV.

This clonotype was observed a few times. The target of this receptor is not known. Nothing much larger sits one base from this clone, and base qualities are not available. Specimen: peripheral blood mononuclear cells (PBMCs), collected when the disease was refractory, from a patient treated with antithyroid drugs. The rearranged chain carries TRBV11-1 and TRBJ2-3; a tentative D call is TRBD2 (6 bases match). The source is a female donor with Graves disease. The CDR3 region has the sequence CASSAPGDSTDTQYF. The base sequence is TGTGCCAGCAGCGCCCCGGGGGATAGCACAGATACGCAGTATTTT.